These 8 T cell receptor beta chains were sequenced from one sample in a study of cytomegalovirus exposure and HLA in healthy donors (dated by TCRdb to about 2017). Library generation was performed with the immunoSEQ multiplex PCR assay. A mixture of 60 forward primers for TCR Vbeta segments and 13 reverse primers for TCR Jbeta segments was used in the multiplex PCR. What TCRdb holds here is the immuneACCESS table cut down to in-frame rearrangements. Part of the clones is not present; checked against another copy, under half of the missing clones reflect an unresolved V gene, and the others are unexplained. Across this sample there are 93,000 or so clones, with roughly three quarters seen only once. The top ten clonotypes cover approximately 4.3% of the sample. Sequencing was performed on PBMCs. These receptors were taken from a middle-aged man in good health and CMV-seropositive.

The chain recombines TRBV18 with TRBJ2-7, with 11 bases identical to TRBD1. The CDR3 contains 17 residues. Germline loops: CDR1 KGHSH, CDR2 LQKENI. Trimming took 2 bases from V and 1 from J; bases not matched to a gene: 7. The CDR3 spells CASSPFGTGGGSYEQYF. In nucleotides, the CDR3 is TGTGCCAGCTCACCATTTGGGACAGGGGGAGGTTCCTACGAGCAGTACTTC.

This clone occurred a few times. This chain uses TRBV6-1 with TRBJ2-2; 10 bases fit TRBD1. CDR1 is MNHNS and CDR2 is SASEGT in the germline V gene. This CDR3 has 15 amino acids. Losses at the gene ends were 6 bases for V and 1 base for J; bases not matched to a gene: 2. The CDR3 DNA reads as TGTGCCAGCAGCGGGACAGGGGAGAACACCGGGGAGCTGTTTTTT. It is translated as CASSGTGENTGELFF.

The gene calls are TRBV28 and TRBJ2-1; D is undetermined. Trimming shortened V by 5 bases and J by 4 bases, and 6 bases separated the two germline ends. The CDR3 length is 12 residues. CDR1 and CDR2 (germline): MDHEN, SYDVKM. In DNA, the CDR3 is TGTGCCAGCAGTGTAACATACAATGAGCAGTTCTTC. It is translated as CASSVTYNEQFF.

The chain couples TRBV18 to TRBJ2-3, with 10 positions matching TRBD1. After removal of 3 bases from V and 3 bases from J, the junction contained 3 bases not matched to a gene. Germline V gene data show CDR1 as KGHSH and CDR2 as LQKENI. CDR3 size: 15 residues. The DNA for the CDR3 is TGTGCCAGCTCACCTGCGGGACAGGGGACAGATACGCAGTATTTT. Its protein is CASSPAGQGTDTQYF.

This clone occurred a few times. The chain recombines TRBV5-1 with TRBJ1-1; 9 nucleotides line up with TRBD1. Unmatched junction bases numbered 9, after V lost 3 bases and J lost 0 bases. CDR1 is SGHRS and CDR2 is YFSETQ in the germline V gene. CDR3 length equals 17 residues. The CDR3 DNA follows: TGCGCCAGCAGCTGGGACCTCGGACAGGGGATGAACACTGAAGCTTTCTTT. Amino acids: CASSWDLGQGMNTEAFF. Together with reference TRBV5-1 and TRBJ1-1, the CDR3 gives the full variable domain: KAGVTQTPRYLIKTRGQQVTLSCSPISGHRSVSWYQQTPGQGLQFLFEYFSETQRNKGNFPGRFSGRQFSNSRSEMNVSTLELGDSALYLCASSWDLGQGMNTEAFFGQGTRLTVV.

The genes are TRBV15 and TRBJ1-2; 7 positions match TRBD1. With V trimmed by 3 bases and J by 4 bases, 2 bases remained unmatched. The CDR3 is 13 amino acids. The germline gives CDR1 LNHNV, CDR2 YYDKDF (reference sequence). CDR3 nucleotides: TGTGCCACCAGCAGCGGGACAGTCTATGGCTACACCTTC. Translation: CATSSGTVYGYTF.

This chain connects TRBV6-6 to TRBJ2-2; possible D gene TRBD2, 5 bases. Germline-derived CDR1 and CDR2 are MNHNY and SVGAGI (reference sequence). CDR3 size: 16 residues. Trimming left V 6 bases short and J 1 base short, with 15 bases between. The CDR3 loop is CASSLLGLENTGELFF. The CDR3 DNA reads TGTGCCAGCAGCTTACTAGGCCTAGAGAACACCGGGGAGCTGTTTTTT.

This chain uses TRBV27 with TRBJ2-7; 9 bases line up with TRBD2. V was pared by 3 bases and J by 2 bases, with 11 bases of the junction left unmatched. Germline V gives CDR1 MNHEY, CDR2 SMNVEV (reference sequence). The CDR3 extends over 17 amino acids. The CDR3 DNA sequence: TGTGCCAGCAGTTTTGGGGGCCTAGCGGGACAGACCTACGAGCAGTACTTC. Its translation: CASSFGGLAGQTYEQYF.